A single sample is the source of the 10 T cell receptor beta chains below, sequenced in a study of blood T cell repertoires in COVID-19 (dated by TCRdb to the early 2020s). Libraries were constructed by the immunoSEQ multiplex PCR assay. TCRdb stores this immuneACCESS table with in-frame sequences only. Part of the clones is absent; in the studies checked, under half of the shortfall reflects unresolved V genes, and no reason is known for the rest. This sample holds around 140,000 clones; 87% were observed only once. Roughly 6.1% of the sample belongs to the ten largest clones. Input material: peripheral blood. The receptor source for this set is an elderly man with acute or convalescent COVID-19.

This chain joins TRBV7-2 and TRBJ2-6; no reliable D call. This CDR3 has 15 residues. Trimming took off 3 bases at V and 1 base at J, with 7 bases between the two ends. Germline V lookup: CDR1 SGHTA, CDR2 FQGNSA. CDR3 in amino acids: CASSLTRSGANVLTF. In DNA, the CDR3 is TGTGCCAGCAGCTTGACACGGTCTGGGGCCAACGTCCTGACTTTC.

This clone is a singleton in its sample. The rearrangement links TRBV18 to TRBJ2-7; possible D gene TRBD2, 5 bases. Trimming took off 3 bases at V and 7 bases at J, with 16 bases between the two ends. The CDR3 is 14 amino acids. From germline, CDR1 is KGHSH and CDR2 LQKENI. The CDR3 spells CASSPSGWVREQYF. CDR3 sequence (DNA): TGTGCCAGCTCACCGTCGGGGTGGGTTCGAGAGCAGTACTTC.

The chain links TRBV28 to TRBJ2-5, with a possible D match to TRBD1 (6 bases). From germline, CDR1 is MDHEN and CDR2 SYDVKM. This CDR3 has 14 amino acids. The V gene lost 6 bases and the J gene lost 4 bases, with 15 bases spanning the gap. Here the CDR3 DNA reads TGTGCCAGCAGGCCAGGACAGAAAATAGAGACCCAGTACTTC. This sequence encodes CASRPGQKIETQYF.

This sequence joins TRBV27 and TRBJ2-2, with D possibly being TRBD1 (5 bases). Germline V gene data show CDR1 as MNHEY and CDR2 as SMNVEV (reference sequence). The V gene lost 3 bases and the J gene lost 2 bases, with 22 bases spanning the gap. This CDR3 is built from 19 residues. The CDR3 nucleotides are TGTGCCAGCAGTTTTCGGCGGTGGAGATCGGACAACAACACCGGGGAGCTGTTTTTT. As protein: CASSFRRWRSDNNTGELFF.

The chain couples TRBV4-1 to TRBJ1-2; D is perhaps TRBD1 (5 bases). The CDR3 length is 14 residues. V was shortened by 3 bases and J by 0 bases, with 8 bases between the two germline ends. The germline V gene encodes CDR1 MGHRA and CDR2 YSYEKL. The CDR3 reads CASSHPTANYGYTF. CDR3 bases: TGCGCCAGCAGCCACCCGACAGCTAACTATGGCTACACCTTC.

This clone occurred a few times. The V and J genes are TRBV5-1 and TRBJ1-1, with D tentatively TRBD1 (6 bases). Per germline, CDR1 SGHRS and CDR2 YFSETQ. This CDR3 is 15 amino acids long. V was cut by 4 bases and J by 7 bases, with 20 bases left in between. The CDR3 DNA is TGCGCCAGCAGCACAAGCCCGAGGAGGACAGATGAAGCTTTCTTT. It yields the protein CASSTSPRRTDEAFF.

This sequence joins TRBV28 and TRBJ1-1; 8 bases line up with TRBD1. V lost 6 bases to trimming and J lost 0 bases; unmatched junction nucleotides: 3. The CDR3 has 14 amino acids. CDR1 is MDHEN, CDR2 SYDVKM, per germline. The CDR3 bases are TGTGCCAGCAGCTCGGGACAGGTGAACACTGAAGCTTTCTTT. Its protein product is CASSSGQVNTEAFF.

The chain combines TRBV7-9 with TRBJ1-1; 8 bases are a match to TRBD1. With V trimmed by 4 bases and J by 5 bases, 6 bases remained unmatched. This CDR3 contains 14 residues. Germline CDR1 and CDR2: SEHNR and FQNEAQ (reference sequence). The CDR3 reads CASSSAGGATEAFF. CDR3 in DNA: TGTGCCAGCAGCTCCGCAGGGGGCGCGACTGAAGCTTTCTTT.

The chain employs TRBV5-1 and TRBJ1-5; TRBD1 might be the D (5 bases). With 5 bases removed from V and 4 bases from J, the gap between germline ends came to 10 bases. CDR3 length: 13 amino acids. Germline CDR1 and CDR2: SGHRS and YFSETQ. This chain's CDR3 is CASSQGPNQPQHF. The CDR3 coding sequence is TGCGCCAGCAGTCAGGGCCCTAATCAGCCCCAGCATTTT.

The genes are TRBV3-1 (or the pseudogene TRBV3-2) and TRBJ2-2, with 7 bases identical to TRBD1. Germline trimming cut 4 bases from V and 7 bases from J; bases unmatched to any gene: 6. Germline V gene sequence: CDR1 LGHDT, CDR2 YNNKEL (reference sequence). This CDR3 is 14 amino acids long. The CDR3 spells CASSPRQGDGELFF. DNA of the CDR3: TGTGCCAGCAGCCCGCGTCAGGGGGACGGGGAGCTGTTTTTT.